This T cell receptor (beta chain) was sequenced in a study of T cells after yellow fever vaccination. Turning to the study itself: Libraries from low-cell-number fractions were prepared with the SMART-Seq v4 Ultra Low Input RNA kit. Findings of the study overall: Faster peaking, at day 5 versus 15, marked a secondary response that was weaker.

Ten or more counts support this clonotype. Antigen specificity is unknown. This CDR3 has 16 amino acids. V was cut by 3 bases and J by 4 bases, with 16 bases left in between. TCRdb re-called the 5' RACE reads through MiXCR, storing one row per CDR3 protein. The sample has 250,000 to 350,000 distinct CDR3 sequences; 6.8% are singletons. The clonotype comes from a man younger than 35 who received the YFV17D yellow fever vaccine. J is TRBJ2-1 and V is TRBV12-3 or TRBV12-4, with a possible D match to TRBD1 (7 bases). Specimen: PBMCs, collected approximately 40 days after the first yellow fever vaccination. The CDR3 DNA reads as TGTGCCAGCAGTTTTCCAGGGGGGCGCGGGTACAATGAGCAGTTCTTC. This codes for CASSFPGGRGYNEQFF.